A single sample gave rise to the 4 T cell receptor beta chains below, sequenced in a study of blood T cell repertoires in COVID-19. Profiled with immunoSEQ multiplex PCR; TCRdb holds only in-frame clones, not every one. The table shows 250,000 or so clones, with 88% occurring only once. The sequenced sample was peripheral blood. The origin of the receptors is a middle-aged woman who had recovered from COVID-19.

The CDR3 reads CASSQGPSGPQHF. The DNA of the CDR3 is TGCGCCAGCAGCCAAGGACCGTCGGGGCCCCAGCATTTT. The V and J genes are TRBV4-3 and TRBJ1-5; D not resolved. V lost 1 base and J lost 9, with 10 bases in between. The CDR3 has 13 residues. Per the germline V gene, CDR1 is LGHNA and CDR2 is YSLEER.

The chain combines TRBV29-1 with TRBJ1-1; tentatively, D is TRBD1 (6 bases). This CDR3 has 14 amino acids. In germline, CDR1 is SQVTM, CDR2 ANQGSEA. Trimming took 7 bases from V and 0 from J, leaving 15 bases between them. The CDR3 reads CSAGWRQVNTEAFF. CDR3 in DNA: TGCAGCGCAGGTTGGCGACAGGTGAACACTGAAGCTTTCTTT.

This clone has more than one count but fewer than ten. CDR3 sequence reads: CASSPRGDTGELFF. The CDR3 region has the DNA TGTGCCAGCAGCCCCCGGGGGGACACCGGGGAGCTGTTTTTT. The chain has TRBV7-9 and TRBJ2-2; the match to TRBD2 covers 7 bases. V was pared by 5 bases and J by 3 bases, with 3 bases of the junction left unmatched. Per the germline V gene, CDR1 is SEHNR and CDR2 is FQNEAQ (reference sequence). This CDR3 has 14 amino acids.

This clone was seen many times. V and J are TRBV6-4 and TRBJ2-3; D is perhaps TRBD2 (5 bases). This CDR3 is 13 amino acids long. The ends were cut back, 4 bases at V and 0 bases at J, with 5 bases in the middle. Germline values: CDR1 MRHNA, CDR2 SNTAGT. In nucleotides, the CDR3 is TGTGCCAGCAGTGCGGGGAGCACAGATACGCAGTATTTT. This sequence encodes CASSAGSTDTQYF.